This is a list of T cell receptor beta chains from one sample in a study of OX40 agonist ivuxolimab in advanced cancers. Repertoires were generated with immunoSEQ multiplex PCR, while TCRdb's copy carries only in-frame clones and drops some. The sample yields approximately 51,000 clones, approximately 80% seen once. The sample was CD4+ or CD8+ T cells sorted from blood, taken in a trial of the OX40 agonist ivuxolimab. The receptors shown here come from an adult with an advanced solid tumor such as melanoma, head and neck, liver or kidney cancer. CDR3s include the opening cysteine and the closing phenylalanine or tryptophan. The order of the fields is D gene, J gene, V gene, clone size, CDR3 DNA, CDR3 protein. D genes are given only for firm matches. Where a row states a size, it is once, few, many or the class of an expanded clone; other rows omit it.

d_gene: NA; j_gene: TRBJ2-7; v_gene: TRBV29-1; abundance: NA; CDR3nt: TGCAGCGTTGAAGCCGGGCTTGACGAGCAGTACTTC; CDR3aa: CSVEAGLDEQYF
d_gene: NA; j_gene: TRBJ1-1; v_gene: TRBV5-5; abundance: NA; CDR3nt: TGTGCCAGCAGCTTCCGGGACAAAGCGGAAACTGAAGCTTTCTTT; CDR3aa: CASSFRDKAETEAFF
d_gene: TRBD1; j_gene: TRBJ2-7; v_gene: TRBV18; abundance: NA; CDR3nt: TGTGCCAGCTCACCACCGATGGGACAGAGCTCCTACGAGCAGTACTTC; CDR3aa: CASSPPMGQSSYEQYF
d_gene: NA; j_gene: TRBJ2-5; v_gene: TRBV21-1; abundance: once; CDR3nt: TGTGCCAGCAGCACGGGGGGGGTGTGGGAGACCCAGTACTTC; CDR3aa: CASSTGGVWETQYF
d_gene: NA; j_gene: TRBJ1-4; v_gene: TRBV2; abundance: NA; CDR3nt: TGTGCCAGCACTGACCGGGTCGCAGAAAAACTGTTTTTT; CDR3aa: CASTDRVAEKLFF
d_gene: TRBD2; j_gene: TRBJ2-3; v_gene: TRBV19; abundance: NA; CDR3nt: TGTGCCAGTAGTCTGACTAGCGGGATATTAGATACGCAGTATTTT; CDR3aa: CASSLTSGILDTQYF
d_gene: NA; j_gene: TRBJ2-1; v_gene: TRBV10-3; abundance: NA; CDR3nt: TGTGCCATCAGCCGGGGTGGCTCCTACAATGAGCAGTTCTTC; CDR3aa: CAISRGGSYNEQFF
d_gene: NA; j_gene: TRBJ2-4; v_gene: TRBV15; abundance: once; CDR3nt: TGTGCCACCAGCAGGACGGGGGCCAAAAACATTCAGTACTTC; CDR3aa: CATSRTGAKNIQYF
d_gene: NA; j_gene: TRBJ1-6; v_gene: TRBV5-1; abundance: few; CDR3nt: TGCGCCAGCAGCTTGACGTTGGAGGGGAATTCACCCCTCCACTTT; CDR3aa: CASSLTLEGNSPLHF
d_gene: NA; j_gene: TRBJ2-2; v_gene: TRBV27; abundance: few; CDR3nt: TGTGCCAGCAGTCGGCCGAACACCGGGGAGCTGTTTTTT; CDR3aa: CASSRPNTGELFF
d_gene: NA; j_gene: TRBJ1-1; v_gene: TRBV19; abundance: NA; CDR3nt: TGTGCCACCAACCATGGTGAAGCTTTCTTT; CDR3aa: CATNHGEAFF
d_gene: TRBD1; j_gene: TRBJ1-1; v_gene: TRBV19; abundance: NA; CDR3nt: TGTGCCAGTAGTAGGGGACAGGGGGCTGAAGCTTTCTTT; CDR3aa: CASSRGQGAEAFF
d_gene: NA; j_gene: TRBJ1-2; v_gene: TRBV9; abundance: NA; CDR3nt: TGTGCCAGCAGCGTAGCTGGGGCAGTAGGCGGCTACACCTTC; CDR3aa: CASSVAGAVGGYTF
d_gene: NA; j_gene: TRBJ1-2; v_gene: TRBV23-1; abundance: NA; CDR3nt: TGCGCCAGCAGTCATAGAGCAGGGACATATGGCTACACCTTC; CDR3aa: CASSHRAGTYGYTF
d_gene: NA; j_gene: TRBJ1-4; v_gene: TRBV6-5; abundance: NA; CDR3nt: TGTGCCAGCAGGGGGTCGGGGTTGCGGGAAAAACTGTTTTTT; CDR3aa: CASRGSGLREKLFF
d_gene: NA; j_gene: TRBJ2-3; v_gene: TRBV9; abundance: NA; CDR3nt: TGTGCCAGCAGCGTAGGAGTAGGTCGCACAGATACGCAGTATTTT; CDR3aa: CASSVGVGRTDTQYF
d_gene: TRBD1; j_gene: TRBJ2-7; v_gene: TRBV6-6; abundance: NA; CDR3nt: TGTGCCAGCAGTTACACCCTCGGACAGGGCATCTACGAGCAGTACTTC; CDR3aa: CASSYTLGQGIYEQYF
d_gene: NA; j_gene: TRBJ2-7; v_gene: TRBV7-2; abundance: NA; CDR3nt: TGTGCCAGCAGCTCTTTTACCGGTTACGAGCAGTACTTC; CDR3aa: CASSSFTGYEQYF
d_gene: TRBD2; j_gene: TRBJ2-5; v_gene: TRBV2; abundance: NA; CDR3nt: TGTGCCAGCAGTGTCGGACTAGCGGGGGGCGGGGAGACCCAGTACTTC; CDR3aa: CASSVGLAGGGETQYF
d_gene: TRBD1; j_gene: TRBJ1-3; v_gene: TRBV18; abundance: large; CDR3nt: TGTGCCAGCTCGATAAAGGCACCAGGACAGGGCGCTGGAAACACCATATATTTT; CDR3aa: CASSIKAPGQGAGNTIYF
d_gene: TRBD2; j_gene: TRBJ2-7; v_gene: TRBV28; abundance: NA; CDR3nt: TGTGCCAGCAGTCCGCCTCTAGCGGGAGGCTCCTACGAGCAGTACTTC; CDR3aa: CASSPPLAGGSYEQYF
d_gene: TRBD2; j_gene: TRBJ2-1; v_gene: TRBV7-3; abundance: few; CDR3nt: TGTGCCAGCAGCTTAACGCCCACAGGGGGGACTAGCGGGAGTAACAATGAGCAGTTCTTC; CDR3aa: CASSLTPTGGTSGSNNEQFF
d_gene: TRBD1; j_gene: TRBJ1-1; v_gene: TRBV11-2; abundance: NA; CDR3nt: TGTGCCAGCAGCCCGGACAGGGGCACTGAAGCTTTCTTT; CDR3aa: CASSPDRGTEAFF
d_gene: TRBD2; j_gene: TRBJ2-1; v_gene: TRBV7-9; abundance: once; CDR3nt: TGTGCCAGCAGCCACGGAGGACTAGCGGCCTCTTCCTACTACAATGAGCAGTTCTTC; CDR3aa: CASSHGGLAASSYYNEQFF
d_gene: NA; j_gene: TRBJ2-5; v_gene: TRBV18; abundance: NA; CDR3nt: TGTGCCAGCTCACCAGGGTACCAAGAGACCCAGTACTTC; CDR3aa: CASSPGYQETQYF
d_gene: TRBD1; j_gene: TRBJ2-7; v_gene: TRBV4-1; abundance: NA; CDR3nt: TGCGCCAGCAGCCAACCCCGGGACAGGGGGCCCGAGCAGTACTTC; CDR3aa: CASSQPRDRGPEQYF
d_gene: NA; j_gene: TRBJ1-1; v_gene: TRBV7-9; abundance: NA; CDR3nt: TGTGCCAGCAGCTTAGGCGGTAGTCCAAGGGAAGCTTTCTTT; CDR3aa: CASSLGGSPREAFF
d_gene: NA; j_gene: TRBJ1-2; v_gene: TRBV9; abundance: NA; CDR3nt: TGTGCCAGCAGCGGGGGGCTGAGGGTCAACTATGGCTACACCTTC; CDR3aa: CASSGGLRVNYGYTF
d_gene: NA; j_gene: TRBJ1-4; v_gene: TRBV28; abundance: NA; CDR3nt: TGTGCCAGCAGCTCCCCTCCGGTCTGGGGTAATGAAAAACTGTTTTTT; CDR3aa: CASSSPPVWGNEKLFF
d_gene: NA; j_gene: TRBJ2-7; v_gene: TRBV5-1; abundance: NA; CDR3nt: TGCGCCAGCAGCAGAGACGGGAGTAGCTCCTACGAGCAGTACTTC; CDR3aa: CASSRDGSSSYEQYF
d_gene: TRBD2; j_gene: TRBJ2-2; v_gene: TRBV6-5; abundance: NA; CDR3nt: TGTGCCGGTGCCAGGGCTAGCGGGGCCACCGGGGAGCTGTTTTTT; CDR3aa: CAGARASGATGELFF
d_gene: NA; j_gene: TRBJ2-1; v_gene: TRBV10-1; abundance: NA; CDR3nt: TGCGCCAGCAGTGATGGTTGGACCGAGAACTACAATGAGCAGTTCTTC; CDR3aa: CASSDGWTENYNEQFF
d_gene: NA; j_gene: TRBJ2-6; v_gene: TRBV11-1; abundance: NA; CDR3nt: TGTGCCAGCAGTCCTCGGACGACCGGGGCCAACGTCCTGACTTTC; CDR3aa: CASSPRTTGANVLTF
d_gene: NA; j_gene: TRBJ2-7; v_gene: TRBV2; abundance: NA; CDR3nt: TGTGCCAGCAGTCTACAGGGAAACCTCTACGAGCAGTACTTC; CDR3aa: CASSLQGNLYEQYF
d_gene: NA; j_gene: TRBJ2-2; v_gene: TRBV5-1; abundance: NA; CDR3nt: TGCGCCAGCAGCCCCCGAAGTGGAACCGGGGAGCTGTTTTTT; CDR3aa: CASSPRSGTGELFF
d_gene: TRBD1; j_gene: TRBJ1-2; v_gene: TRBV7-2; abundance: once; CDR3nt: TGTGCCAGCAGCTGGGGACAGGGCTCTACTAACTATGGCTACACCTTC; CDR3aa: CASSWGQGSTNYGYTF
d_gene: NA; j_gene: TRBJ1-2; v_gene: TRBV6-1; abundance: NA; CDR3nt: TGTGCCAGCAGTGCTACCGGGACGAGTGGCTACACCTTC; CDR3aa: CASSATGTSGYTF
d_gene: TRBD1; j_gene: TRBJ2-7; v_gene: TRBV5-1; abundance: NA; CDR3nt: TGCGCCAGCAGCTTGAGGGAGACAGGGGGCGCAACGTCCTACGAGCAGTACTTC; CDR3aa: CASSLRETGGATSYEQYF
d_gene: NA; j_gene: TRBJ1-1; v_gene: TRBV19; abundance: medium-sized; CDR3nt: TGTGCCAGTAGCACCCCCTTTCGGGATGAAGCTTTCTTT; CDR3aa: CASSTPFRDEAFF
d_gene: NA; j_gene: TRBJ1-5; v_gene: TRBV28; abundance: once; CDR3nt: TGTGCCAGCAGTTTTCGTCTTCGGGGAGGGACCAATCAGCCCCAGCATTTT; CDR3aa: CASSFRLRGGTNQPQHF
d_gene: TRBD2; j_gene: TRBJ2-7; v_gene: TRBV5-1; abundance: NA; CDR3nt: TGCGCCAGCAGCTCCAATCGGACTAGCGGGATCTACGAGCAGTACTTC; CDR3aa: CASSSNRTSGIYEQYF
d_gene: NA; j_gene: TRBJ2-7; v_gene: TRBV18; abundance: NA; CDR3nt: TGTGCCAGCTCACCAGGAGGTTGGGCAAGTTCCTACGAGCAGTACTTC; CDR3aa: CASSPGGWASSYEQYF
d_gene: TRBD1; j_gene: TRBJ2-1; v_gene: TRBV10-3; abundance: NA; CDR3nt: TGTGCCATCAGTGACCTGTCACAGGGGGCGAATGAGCAGTTCTTC; CDR3aa: CAISDLSQGANEQFF
d_gene: NA; j_gene: TRBJ1-1; v_gene: TRBV6-1; abundance: few; CDR3nt: TGTGCCAGCAGTAACCGTTGGGGGAACACTGAAGCTTTCTTT; CDR3aa: CASSNRWGNTEAFF
d_gene: NA; j_gene: TRBJ1-1; v_gene: TRBV11-2; abundance: few; CDR3nt: TGTGCCAGCAGCTTAGAAAGGGGGTTTGAAGCTTTCTTT; CDR3aa: CASSLERGFEAFF
d_gene: TRBD1; j_gene: TRBJ2-2; v_gene: TRBV7-6; abundance: few; CDR3nt: TGTGCCAGCAGCTTACCGGACAGGATCGCCACCGGGGAGCTGTTTTTT; CDR3aa: CASSLPDRIATGELFF
d_gene: NA; j_gene: TRBJ2-7; v_gene: TRBV21-1; abundance: NA; CDR3nt: TGTGCCAGCAGCGCCGGGACAGGGGACTCCGAGCAGTACTTC; CDR3aa: CASSAGTGDSEQYF
d_gene: NA; j_gene: TRBJ2-1; v_gene: TRBV20-1; abundance: once; CDR3nt: TGCAGTGCTAGCGGATACAATGAGCAGTTCTTC; CDR3aa: CSASGYNEQFF
d_gene: TRBD1; j_gene: TRBJ1-5; v_gene: TRBV27; abundance: NA; CDR3nt: TGTGCCAGCAGAGCCGGGGGACAGGGTTATCAGCCCCAGCATTTT; CDR3aa: CASRAGGQGYQPQHF
d_gene: NA; j_gene: TRBJ1-2; v_gene: TRBV5-6; abundance: once; CDR3nt: TGTGCCAGCAGCTTCTTTGGGACAACAGCTAACTATGGCTACACCTTC; CDR3aa: CASSFFGTTANYGYTF
d_gene: TRBD2; j_gene: TRBJ2-3; v_gene: TRBV6-1; abundance: NA; CDR3nt: TGTGCCAGCAGTGGAGTTCGTCGGCTAGCGGGAATCACAGATACGCAGTATTTT; CDR3aa: CASSGVRRLAGITDTQYF
d_gene: NA; j_gene: TRBJ2-5; v_gene: TRBV5-7; abundance: NA; CDR3nt: TGTGCCAGCAGTAGCACGGGAGCCTATCAAGAGACCCAGTACTTC; CDR3aa: CASSSTGAYQETQYF
d_gene: TRBD2; j_gene: TRBJ2-1; v_gene: TRBV14; abundance: NA; CDR3nt: TGTGCCAGCAGCCAAGTCCCGGGAGGTATTGGTGAGCAGTTCTTC; CDR3aa: CASSQVPGGIGEQFF
d_gene: NA; j_gene: TRBJ1-5; v_gene: TRBV2; abundance: NA; CDR3nt: TGTGCCAGCAGGGGGTGGACAGCGAGCAATCAGCCCCAGCATTTT; CDR3aa: CASRGWTASNQPQHF
d_gene: TRBD1; j_gene: TRBJ1-1; v_gene: TRBV6-5; abundance: NA; CDR3nt: TGTGCCAGCCTTTACGACAGGACAGGTGTTACTGAAGCTTTCTTT; CDR3aa: CASLYDRTGVTEAFF